The clone carrying this TCR beta chain was seen a few times. Antigen unknown. This CDR3 region has 16 residues. V was trimmed by 2 bases and J by 6 bases, leaving 17 bases between them. The source of the sample is a study of T-cell reconstitution after alpha-beta-depleted transplantation in children. Study-level results: A year post-transplant, T-cell counts and diversity derived mostly from newly produced T cells. There were reportedly several hundred expanded graft clones from which alpha-beta T cells came about two months after transplant.

A library of TCRbeta sequences, prepared with unique molecular identifiers, was generated. Each CDR3 protein is one row after TCRdb ran MiXCR on the PCR reads. The profile shows 200,000 to 250,000 distinct CDR3 sequences, about a tenth of them singletons. The TCR sequence derives from a child younger than two with acute myeloid leukemia, due to receive a stem cell transplant. Sample: PBMCs, taken before TCRalphabeta/CD19-depleted stem cell transplant. V and J are TRBV23-1 and TRBJ1-5; no clear D gene. TRBV23-1 is assigned to the ORF class and has an uncertain function. The CDR3 reads CASSQMFATLAQPQHF. DNA of the CDR3: TGCGCCAGCAGTCAAATGTTTGCGACACTGGCTCAGCCCCAGCATTTT.